This T cell receptor (beta chain) was identified during a study of cytomegalovirus exposure and HLA in healthy donors. Study summary: Genotyping showed around 80% of almost 400 donors falling in the Caucasian-associated ancestry cluster.

The PCR was carried out with 60 Vbeta primers and 13 Jbeta primers. Using immunoSEQ multiplex PCR, the repertoire was profiled, and TCRdb retains in-frame clones only, with some absent. Among 100,000 to 150,000 clones, roughly 72% were seen once, and the ten largest hold around 2%. Germline CDR1 reads SNHLY; CDR2 reads FYNNEI. The ends were cut back, 7 bases at V and 10 bases at J, with 11 bases in the middle. The CDR3 is 11 residues long. This receptor was identified in a woman aged 50 to 65 in good health and CMV-seronegative. V gene TRBV2 combines with J gene TRBJ2-1; D possibly corresponds to TRBD1 (6 bases). Sequencing used PBMCs. This CDR3 is CASTPGQEQFF. CDR3 bases: TGTGCCAGCACTCCGGGACAAGAGCAGTTCTTC.